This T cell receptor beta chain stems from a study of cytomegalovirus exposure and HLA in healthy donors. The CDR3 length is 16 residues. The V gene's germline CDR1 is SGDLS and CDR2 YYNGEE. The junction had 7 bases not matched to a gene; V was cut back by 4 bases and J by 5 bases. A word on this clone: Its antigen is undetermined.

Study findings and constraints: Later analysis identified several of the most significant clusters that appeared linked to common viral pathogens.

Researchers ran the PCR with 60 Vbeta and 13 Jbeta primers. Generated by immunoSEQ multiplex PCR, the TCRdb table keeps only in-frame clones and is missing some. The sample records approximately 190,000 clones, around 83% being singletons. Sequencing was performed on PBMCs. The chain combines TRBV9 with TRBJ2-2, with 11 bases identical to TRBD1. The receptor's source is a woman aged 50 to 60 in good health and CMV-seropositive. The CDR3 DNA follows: TGTGCCAGCAGCTATGGACAGGGGGCATGGACCGGGGAGCTGTTTTTT. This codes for CASSYGQGAWTGELFF.